The 27 T cell receptor beta chains below all came from one sample that was sequenced in a study of T-cell memory formation after mild COVID-19. TCRdb fed the 5' RACE reads into MiXCR, producing one record per CDR3 protein. The data hold hundreds of thousands of distinct CDR3 sequences, with more than 15% observed a single time. Sequenced sample: PBMCs or a T cell subset sorted from them (not recorded which). These receptors all come from a man aged 18 to 30 who had mild COVID-19 (a few samples of this study predate the infection). Cell type and time point are not known.

The V gene is TRBV29-1, the J gene TRBJ2-7; D is unresolved. With 3 bases removed from V and 0 bases from J, the gap between germline ends came to 3 bases. CDR1 SQVTM and CDR2 ANQGSEA come from the germline V gene. The CDR3 is 11 amino acids. In DNA form, the CDR3 reads TGCAGCGTTGAGTCCTCCTACGAGCAGTACTTC. Translating it yields CSVESSYEQYF.

In its sample, this clonotype was seen many times. This sequence joins TRBV5-1 and TRBJ2-3; 7 nucleotides align to TRBD1. Trimming took 4 bases from V and 5 from J; bases not matched to a gene: 7. There are 14 residues in the CDR3. CDR1 is SGHRS and CDR2 is YFSETQ in the germline V gene. CDR3 bases: TGCGCCAGCAGCCCCTCCTGGACAGGAGATACGCAGTATTTT. Translating gives CASSPSWTGDTQYF. The complete variable domain, with remaining parts taken from reference TRBV5-1 and TRBJ2-3, reads KAGVTQTPRYLIKTRGQQVTLSCSPISGHRSVSWYQQTPGQGLQFLFEYFSETQRNKGNFPGRFSGRQFSNSRSEMNVSTLELGDSALYLCASSPSWTGDTQYFGPGTRLTVL.

There are a few counts of this clonotype. This chain connects TRBV15 to TRBJ1-3; no reliable D call. The CDR3 has 17 amino acids. From germline, CDR1 is LNHNV and CDR2 YYDKDF (reference sequence). V lost 0 bases, J lost 0 bases, and 12 bases lay in between. The CDR3 spells CATSREMVSNSGNTIYF. The CDR3 bases are TGTGCCACCAGCAGAGAAATGGTATCTAACTCTGGAAACACCATATATTTT.

The table lists this clonotype with a few counts. This chain uses TRBV27 with TRBJ1-1, with D perhaps TRBD1 (5 bases). Germline lookup yields CDR1 MNHEY and CDR2 SMNVEV (reference sequence). The V end was cut by 5 bases, the J end by 3 bases, with 16 bases between. This CDR3 is built from 15 residues. The CDR3 sequence is CASSPPGGDYTEAFF. The CDR3 DNA sequence: TGTGCCAGCAGTCCCCCCGGGGGGGATTACACTGAAGCTTTCTTT.

The chain carries TRBV9 and TRBJ2-1; 11 nucleotides line up with TRBD2. The germline gives CDR1 SGDLS, CDR2 YYNGEE. The CDR3 has 16 amino acids. V lost 3 bases to trimming and J lost 3 bases; unmatched junction nucleotides: 5. The CDR3: CASSETGTSGYNEQFF. CDR3 sequence (DNA): TGTGCCAGCAGCGAAACCGGGACTAGCGGCTACAATGAGCAGTTCTTC.

This clonotype was seen a handful of times. The chain is built from TRBV5-1 and TRBJ2-1; TRBD1 aligns across 10 bases. Germline V gives CDR1 SGHRS, CDR2 YFSETQ. The CDR3 contains 14 residues. After removal of 4 bases from V and 4 bases from J, the junction contained 2 bases not matched to a gene. CDR3 bases: TGCGCCAGCAGCCGGGGACAGGGGTACAATGAGCAGTTCTTC. This gives the protein CASSRGQGYNEQFF.

Only a few counts were recorded for this clonotype. The genes are TRBV27 and TRBJ2-7; 8 positions agree with TRBD1. Germline CDR1 MNHEY, CDR2 SMNVEV (reference sequence). The CDR3 length is 14 residues. Trimming removed 5 bases from V and 3 bases from J; junction bases left unmatched: 6. The CDR3, as DNA: TGTGCCAGCAGTCGTGGACAGGGAGGCTACGAGCAGTACGTC. As protein: CASSRGQGGYEQYV.

The gene calls are TRBV5-4 and TRBJ1-2, with 9 nucleotides matching TRBD1. Germline assignment: CDR1 SGHNT and CDR2 YYREEE (reference sequence). After removal of 5 bases from V and 4 bases from J, the junction contained 6 bases not matched to a gene. The CDR3 consists of 14 residues. In nucleotides, the CDR3 is TGTGCCAGCAGTCGGACAGGGGTAGTCTATGGCTACACCTTC. This codes for CASSRTGVVYGYTF.

The rearrangement uses TRBV4-2 and TRBJ1-2, with D perhaps TRBD1 (5 bases). This CDR3 has 16 amino acids. In germline, CDR1 is LGHNA, CDR2 YNFKEQ. V was pared by 2 bases and J by 4 bases, with 17 bases between. DNA of the CDR3: TGTGCCAGCAGCCAACGTACTTCCGACAGTTCCTATGGCTACACCTTC. Encoded protein: CASSQRTSDSSYGYTF.

The chain joins TRBV12-3 or TRBV12-4 to TRBJ2-2; D might be TRBD1 (6 bases). CDR3 length equals 14 residues. Trimming stripped 6 bases from V and 5 bases from J, with 13 bases between. The CDR3 DNA reads TGTGCCAGCAGCCCCACAGGGTTTACCGGGGAGCTGTTTTTT. Amino acids: CASSPTGFTGELFF.

Ten or more counts support this clonotype. This sequence joins TRBV7-8 and TRBJ2-3; the D gene is possibly TRBD1 (6 bases). The CDR3 sequence is 16 residues long. V was clipped by 5 bases and J by 2 bases, with 17 bases between them. The germline CDR1 and CDR2 sequences are SGHVS and FQNEAQ. CDR3 sequence: CASSRSNRATTDTQYF. CDR3 coding DNA: TGTGCCAGCAGCCGATCTAACAGGGCCACCACAGATACGCAGTATTTT.

This clonotype has only a few counts. This chain connects TRBV27 to TRBJ2-5, with 10 nucleotides matching TRBD2. Trimming took 5 bases from V and 2 from J; bases not matched to a gene: 14. The CDR3 runs to 18 residues. Germline CDR1 MNHEY, CDR2 SMNVEV (reference sequence). In DNA, the CDR3 is TGTGCCAGCAGTCCGCCCTTTTCCAGCGGGGGGGCTCAAGAGACCCAGTACTTC. Its protein product is CASSPPFSSGGAQETQYF.

This clonotype occurred a few times. The chain employs TRBV7-9 and TRBJ2-7; perhaps TRBD2 as D (6 bases). V was pared by 5 bases and J by 3 bases, with 17 bases between. Per germline, CDR1 SEHNR and CDR2 FQNEAQ (reference sequence). CDR3 length: 15 amino acids. The CDR3 DNA is TGTGCCAGCAGCCCCCCCGGGGGAATCGGCTACGAGCAGTACTTC. It translates to CASSPPGGIGYEQYF.

The J gene is TRBJ2-3, the V gene TRBV6-5; D is uncertain. There are 12 residues in the CDR3. The V end was cut by 5 bases, the J end by 6 bases, with 9 bases between. Germline V gene lookup returns CDR1 MNHEY and CDR2 SVGAGI. CDR3 sequence: CASSRGQDTQYF. CDR3 in DNA: TGTGCCAGCAGTCGCGGTCAGGATACGCAGTATTTT.

About this clonotype: This sequence may be a read error, since a much larger clone differs from it by one base. V usage is TRBV5-4 and J usage is TRBJ2-5; D perhaps matches TRBD1 (6 bases). From germline, CDR1 is SGHNT and CDR2 YYREEE (reference sequence). V shed 4 bases and J shed 0 bases, with 10 bases lying between them. The CDR3 has 14 residues. Written as DNA, the CDR3 is TGTGCCAGCAGCCCCGGACAGAACCAAGAGACCCAGTACTTC. As protein: CASSPGQNQETQYF.

The genes are TRBV9 and TRBJ1-1, with D maybe TRBD1 (6 bases). The CDR3 totals 15 residues. Germline-derived CDR1 and CDR2 are SGDLS and YYNGEE. V lost 0 bases to trimming and J lost 1 base, with 10 bases between them. The CDR3 loop reads CASSVGLGANTEAFF. CDR3 coding DNA: TGTGCCAGCAGCGTAGGGCTGGGGGCGAACACTGAAGCTTTCTTT.

This clonotype was counted only a few times. This chain connects TRBV4-1 to TRBJ2-7, with 11 bases lining up with TRBD1. V trimming: 4 bases; J trimming: 1 base; junction bases outside the gene matches: 6. Germline V gives CDR1 MGHRA, CDR2 YSYEKL. CDR3 length: 16 residues. CDR3 loop: CASSRTGQGASYEQYF. In DNA form, the CDR3 reads TGCGCCAGCAGCCGGACCGGACAGGGGGCTTCCTACGAGCAGTACTTC.

The rearrangement joins TRBV7-9 to TRBJ2-1; 8 bases agree with TRBD1. Germline-derived CDR1 and CDR2 are SEHNR and FQNEAQ (reference sequence). CDR3 length: 16 residues. The ends lost 2 bases at V and 6 bases at J; junction bases unmatched: 9. CDR3 region: CASSLIDRGSSNEQFF. As DNA, the CDR3 is TGTGCCAGCAGCTTAATCGACAGGGGCAGCTCCAATGAGCAGTTCTTC.

The chain uses TRBV28 and TRBJ2-3, with a possible D match to TRBD2 (6 bases). There are 15 residues in the CDR3. V was pared by 3 bases and J by 0 bases, with 10 bases between. Germline V CDR1 and CDR2: MDHEN, SYDVKM. The CDR3 DNA reads as TGTGCCAGCAGTTTTGGGGGGATGAGCACAGATACGCAGTATTTT. This encodes CASSFGGMSTDTQYF.

This clonotype was observed many times. The CDR3 bases are TGTGCCAGCAGCTTAGCGACTGACAGCTTGAACATTCAGTACTTC. Translated: CASSLATDSLNIQYF. The rearrangement uses TRBV7-9 and TRBJ2-4; D perhaps matches TRBD1 (5 bases). Germline assignment: CDR1 SEHNR and CDR2 FQNEAQ (reference sequence). V was cut by 0 bases and J by 7 bases, with 13 bases left in between. The CDR3 runs to 15 residues.

The rearrangement joins TRBV5-1 to TRBJ2-6; tentative D call: TRBD1 (6 bases). Trimming cost V 7 bases and J 2 bases, with 10 bases left between them. This CDR3 has 14 amino acids. Germline V gene data show CDR1 as SGHRS and CDR2 as YFSETQ. As DNA, the CDR3 is TGCGCCAGCCTACAGGGCGCTGGGGCCAACGTCCTGACTTTC. This codes for CASLQGAGANVLTF.

This clonotype has a handful of counts. The V gene is TRBV7-2, the J gene TRBJ2-2; possible D gene TRBD1, 5 bases. V shed 7 bases and J shed 7 bases, with 10 bases lying between them. The V gene's germline CDR1 is SGHTA and CDR2 FQGNSA. This CDR3 is built from 12 residues. CDR3 amino acids: CASTPQVGELFF. CDR3 coding DNA: TGTGCCAGCACGCCACAGGTCGGGGAGCTGTTTTTT.

This clonotype was observed a few times. The V gene is TRBV5-1, the J gene TRBJ2-3; tentatively, D is TRBD1 or TRBD2 (5 bases each). Germline CDR1 reads SGHRS; CDR2 reads YFSETQ. Trimming left V 3 bases short and J 4 bases short, with 15 bases between. This CDR3 has 15 residues. The CDR3 DNA follows: TGCGCCAGCAGCTCAACACCGTTGGGGGCAGATACGCAGTATTTT. This encodes CASSSTPLGADTQYF.

This chain uses TRBV7-9 with TRBJ2-3, with 9 bases matching TRBD1. Trimming at V came to 4 bases and at J to 3 bases, leaving 8 bases not matched to a gene. This CDR3 has 16 residues. Germline V CDR1 and CDR2: SEHNR, FQNEAQ (reference sequence). CDR3 sequence reads: CASSSRDRETTDTQYF. The CDR3 DNA reads as TGTGCCAGCAGCTCCCGGGACAGGGAAACGACAGATACGCAGTATTTT.

The chain recombines TRBV20-1 with TRBJ2-6, with 9 bases that match TRBD1. The CDR3 spans 16 residues. The junction had 7 bases not matched to a gene; V was cut back by 6 bases and J by 1 base. In germline, CDR1 is DFQATT, CDR2 SNEGSKA (reference sequence). The CDR3 DNA sequence: TGCAGTGCCGCCGGGACAGGGAAGTCTGGGGCCAACGTCCTGACTTTC. As protein: CSAAGTGKSGANVLTF.

This clonotype has a handful of counts. This chain uses TRBV12-3 or TRBV12-4 with TRBJ1-6; 8 positions agree with TRBD1. The junction had 8 bases not matched to a gene; V was cut back by 7 bases and J by 9 bases. The CDR3 is made up of 14 amino acids. The CDR3 protein is CASTLGQGGSPLHF. CDR3 sequence (DNA): TGTGCCAGCACCCTTGGACAGGGAGGTTCACCCCTCCACTTT.

The J gene is TRBJ2-1, the V gene TRBV27; D possibly corresponds to TRBD2 (6 bases). Trimming pared 7 bases from V and 0 bases from J, leaving 13 bases between. Germline V gives CDR1 MNHEY, CDR2 SMNVEV (reference sequence). This CDR3 comprises 15 residues. The CDR3 loop is CASNPQRVSYNEQFF. The DNA for the CDR3 is TGTGCCAGCAATCCCCAGCGGGTCTCCTACAATGAGCAGTTCTTC.